The 31 T cell receptor beta chains below were found in one sample sequenced in a study of blood T cell repertoires in COVID-19. The data were produced by immunoSEQ multiplex PCR, yet TCRdb's version contains in-frame clones alone and is incomplete. Seen here are about 72,000 clones, 85% observed once, and the top ten hold approximately 32%. The sequenced sample was peripheral blood. The receptors come from a woman aged 80 or over with active or convalescent COVID-19.

The J gene is TRBJ2-3, the V gene TRBV19, with 8 bases fitting TRBD2. The CDR3 is 14 residues long. The germline V gene encodes CDR1 LNHDA and CDR2 SQIVND (reference sequence). With 7 bases clipped from V and 5 bases from J, the junction kept 8 bases outside the gene matches. The CDR3 DNA reads as TGTGCCAGTACTAACGGGGGGGCGGAAGATACGCAGTATTTT. Translated, it gives CASTNGGAEDTQYF.

The table lists this clone with a count of one. The chain combines TRBV4-2 with TRBJ2-7; a possible D gene is TRBD1 (6 bases). Germline V gene data show CDR1 as LGHNA and CDR2 as YNFKEQ. The CDR3 consists of 15 residues. Between the trimmed V and J ends, which lost 0 bases and 3 bases, there was a span of 12 bases. The CDR3 bases are TGTGCCAGCAGCCAAGAATCAACAGGGAGCTACGAGCAGTACTTC. Translation: CASSQESTGSYEQYF.

V gene TRBV6-5 combines with J gene TRBJ1-2; D unclear. This CDR3 is built from 14 residues. V shed 5 bases and J shed 1 base, with 11 bases lying between them. From germline, CDR1 is MNHEY and CDR2 SVGAGI. The CDR3 protein is CASSRNTRNYGYTF. Written as DNA, the CDR3 is TGTGCCAGCAGTCGAAATACTCGTAACTATGGCTACACCTTC.

The chain uses TRBV7-2 and TRBJ1-2; D perhaps matches TRBD1 (6 bases). This CDR3 region has 16 residues. Germline V gene sequence: CDR1 SGHTA, CDR2 FQGNSA. Deletions cut 5 bases from V and 4 bases from J, with 20 bases between. Here the CDR3 DNA reads TGTGCCAGCAGCCCCCACAACAGCGGGGGGCCCTATGGCTACACCTTC. The encoded protein is CASSPHNSGGPYGYTF.

This clone has only one observation. This chain connects TRBV15 to TRBJ2-5, with 10 bases matching TRBD1. V was clipped by 0 bases and J by 6 bases; unmatched bases: 7. The CDR3 runs 16 residues. Germline loops: CDR1 LNHNV, CDR2 YYDKDF (reference sequence). DNA of the CDR3: TGTGCCACCAGCAGAGATTTTGGGACAGGGGAGAAGACCCAGTACTTC. It codes for CATSRDFGTGEKTQYF. Supplemented by reference TRBV15 and TRBJ2-5, the full variable domain reads DAMVIQNPRYQVTQFGKPVTLSCSQTLNHNVMYWYQQKSSQAPKLLFHYYDKDFNNEADTPDNFQSRRPNTSFCFLDIRSPGLGDTAMYLCATSRDFGTGEKTQYFGPGTRLLVL.

The rearrangement joins TRBV7-2 to TRBJ2-3, with 7 positions matching TRBD2. The length of the CDR3 is 17 residues. V lost 5 bases and J lost 1; bases outside the gene matches: 12. Germline V lookup: CDR1 SGHTA, CDR2 FQGNSA. The CDR3 DNA reads TGTGCCAGCAGCCGCAAGCGGGGAAGTTACGGCACAGATACGCAGTATTTT. Translated, it gives CASSRKRGSYGTDTQYF. The full variable domain, completed using reference TRBV7-2 and TRBJ2-3, is GAGVSQSPSNKVTEKGKDVELRCDPISGHTALYWYRQSLGQGLEFLIYFQGNSAPDKSGLPSDRFSAERTGGSVSTLTIQRTQQEDSAVYLCASSRKRGSYGTDTQYFGPGTRLTVL.

J is TRBJ1-1 and V is TRBV5-8, with D hard to call. Germline CDR1 reads SGHTS; CDR2 reads YDEGEE. This CDR3 comprises 14 residues. V shed 4 bases and J shed 6 bases, with 16 bases lying between them. The CDR3 region is CASSPRERAPEAFF. The CDR3, as DNA: TGTGCCAGCAGCCCGCGCGAGCGGGCACCTGAAGCTTTCTTT.

Only one count was recorded for this clone. The CDR3 DNA sequence: TGTGCCTGGAGTGTCAGGCGTTTCCAAGAGACCCAGTACTTC. It yields the protein CAWSVRRFQETQYF. The chain uses TRBV30 and TRBJ2-5; no firm D call. CDR1 GTSNPN and CDR2 SVGIG come from the germline V gene (reference sequence). The CDR3 is 14 residues long. V lost 0 bases and J 1 base, leaving 9 bases between the germline ends.

In this sample, this clone turned up a few times. The chain employs TRBV15 and TRBJ2-3, with D maybe TRBD2 (6 bases). The CDR3 is 16 residues long. Germline V gene sequence: CDR1 LNHNV, CDR2 YYDKDF (reference sequence). V was pared by 1 base and J by 3 bases, with 14 bases between. The CDR3 is CATSRGGQAGTDTQYF. CDR3 bases: TGTGCCACCAGCAGAGGGGGCCAGGCGGGGACAGATACGCAGTATTTT.

The rearrangement uses TRBV7-2 and TRBJ2-1, with TRBD1 matching over 9 bases. Germline assignment: CDR1 SGHTA and CDR2 FQGNSA. Trimming took 2 bases from V and 12 from J; bases not matched to a gene: 5. The length of the CDR3 is 13 residues. CDR3 region: CASSLPQGAGQFF. The CDR3 DNA reads as TGTGCCAGCAGCTTACCACAGGGGGCCGGGCAGTTCTTC.

The rearrangement links TRBV10-1 to TRBJ1-2; the match to TRBD1 covers 8 bases. The CDR3 runs to 16 residues. The V segment lost 7 bases and the J segment 8 bases; nucleotides outside the gene matches: 18. Germline-derived CDR1 and CDR2 are WNHNN and SYGVQD (reference sequence). In DNA, the CDR3 is TGCGCCAGCATAATAACCCGCAGGGGGCGCTCGGGGGGCTACACCTTC. Translated, it gives CASIITRRGRSGGYTF.

The chain uses TRBV5-1 and TRBJ2-3, with 10 bases fitting TRBD2. Germline V gives CDR1 SGHRS, CDR2 YFSETQ. V shed 4 bases and J 3 bases; nucleotides not matched to a gene: 8. The CDR3 spans 16 residues. CDR3 in DNA: TGCGCCAGCAGCAAAAAAGCGGGGGGGCCGACAGATACGCAGTATTTT. Protein: CASSKKAGGPTDTQYF.

In its sample, this clone was seen once. The chain joins TRBV4-1 to TRBJ1-2, with D unclear. Germline V gene sequence: CDR1 MGHRA, CDR2 YSYEKL. The V gene lost 1 base and the J gene lost 3 bases, with 6 bases spanning the gap. CDR3 size: 13 residues. This CDR3 reads CASSQGADYGYTF. Written as DNA, the CDR3 is TGCGCCAGCAGCCAAGGGGCAGACTATGGCTACACCTTC.

V gene TRBV7-3 combines with J gene TRBJ2-7, with TRBD1 as a possible D gene (5 bases). V was cut by 4 bases and J by 4 bases, with 11 bases left in between. This CDR3 region has 13 residues. Germline V gene sequence: CDR1 SGHTA, CDR2 FQGTGA. CDR3 loop: CASSSRGGYEQYF. The CDR3 DNA reads as TGTGCCAGCAGCTCTAGGGGCGGTTACGAGCAGTACTTC.

The gene calls are TRBV19 and TRBJ1-3; D is unresolved. This CDR3 region has 16 residues. The V gene lost 7 bases and the J gene lost 0 bases, with 16 bases spanning the gap. Germline V CDR1 and CDR2: LNHDA, SQIVND (reference sequence). The CDR3 nucleotides are TGTGCCAGTACCGTTGACTTGGGTCACTCTGGAAACACCATATATTTT. It specifies CASTVDLGHSGNTIYF.

This clone appeared a single time. The chain has TRBV5-8 and TRBJ1-5; TRBD1 matches at 8 bases. The CDR3 spans 15 residues. The germline CDR1 and CDR2 sequences are SGHTS and YDEGEE. V trimming: 4 bases; J trimming: 3 bases; junction bases outside the gene matches: 6. CDR3 sequence: CASSKTGAVNQPQHF. The CDR3 nucleotides read TGTGCCAGCAGCAAGACAGGGGCCGTCAATCAGCCCCAGCATTTT.

The chain has TRBV9 and TRBJ2-5; 12 nucleotides match TRBD1. Germline V gene sequence: CDR1 SGDLS, CDR2 YYNGEE. The V gene end was trimmed by 2 bases and the J gene end by 4 bases; junction bases not matched to a gene: 3. The CDR3 runs to 15 residues. For the CDR3, the DNA is TGTGCCAGCAGCGTGGGGGGACAGGGGGCAGAGACCCAGTACTTC. Translation: CASSVGGQGAETQYF.

The CDR3: CASSLLPKGGYEQYF. The DNA for the CDR3 is TGTGCCAGCAGTTTATTACCCAAAGGGGGATACGAGCAGTACTTC. The chain carries TRBV27 and TRBJ2-7; D may be TRBD1 (6 bases). This CDR3 spans 15 amino acids. Looked up from germline, CDR1 is MNHEY and CDR2 is SMNVEV (reference sequence). Trimming removed 1 base at V and 4 bases at J, with 14 bases between.

The V and J genes are TRBV7-9 and TRBJ1-2; D gene uncertain. This CDR3 has 14 residues. Germline V CDR1 and CDR2: SEHNR, FQNEAQ (reference sequence). V was cut by 2 bases and J by 6 bases, with 13 bases left in between. The CDR3 here is CASSLSSNHNGYTF. Written as DNA, the CDR3 is TGTGCCAGCAGCTTATCGTCGAACCACAATGGCTACACCTTC.

This clone was recorded once. The chain employs TRBV25-1 and TRBJ1-5; perhaps TRBD1 as D (6 bases). V gave up 2 bases and J gave up 4 bases, with 9 bases separating them. The CDR3 sequence is 14 residues long. Germline CDR1 and CDR2: MGHDK and SYGVNS. In DNA, the CDR3 is TGTGCCAGCAGTGAACGGGGACAAAATCAGCCCCAGCATTTT. It translates to CASSERGQNQPQHF.

Of note for this clone: Distinct nucleotide sequences in the sample also encode this CDR3. The CDR3 sequence is CASSIDRSYEQYF. The CDR3 DNA is TGTGCCAGTAGTATTGACAGGTCCTACGAGCAGTACTTC. The genes are TRBV19 and TRBJ2-7; D is perhaps TRBD1 (6 bases). Trimming removed 3 bases at V and 1 base at J, with 7 bases between. The CDR3 is 13 amino acids. Germline-derived CDR1 and CDR2 are LNHDA and SQIVND (reference sequence).

The V gene is TRBV4-2, the J gene TRBJ2-1, with a tentative D call TRBD1 (6 bases). The CDR3 has 16 amino acids. Trimming took off 0 bases at V and 6 bases at J, with 15 bases between the two ends. The germline gives CDR1 LGHNA, CDR2 YNFKEQ. The CDR3 loop is CASSQEQGGLSNEQFF. The CDR3, as DNA: TGTGCCAGCAGCCAAGAACAGGGCGGCCTTAGCAATGAGCAGTTCTTC.

The chain has TRBV6-5 and TRBJ1-2; 9 bases fit TRBD1. CDR3 length equals 15 residues. The V segment lost 6 bases and the J segment 8 bases; nucleotides outside the gene matches: 13. CDR1 and CDR2 from the germline V gene are MNHEY and SVGAGI. CDR3 region: CASSTHEQGARGYTF. DNA for the CDR3: TGTGCCAGCAGCACCCACGAACAGGGGGCGAGAGGCTACACCTTC.

The rearrangement uses TRBV11-3 and TRBJ2-7, with 7 bases aligning to TRBD2. Trimming took 4 bases from V and 5 from J; bases not matched to a gene: 8. The CDR3 is made up of 14 amino acids. Germline values: CDR1 SGHNT, CDR2 YENEEA. The CDR3 is CASSSRTRSNEQYF. CDR3 in DNA: TGTGCCAGCAGCTCGCGGACTAGATCAAACGAGCAGTACTTC.

The chain combines TRBV28 with TRBJ2-3; TRBD1 agrees at 11 bases. Losses at the gene ends were 2 bases for V and 4 bases for J; bases not matched to a gene: 5. The CDR3 length is 16 residues. Per germline, CDR1 MDHEN and CDR2 SYDVKM. This CDR3 is CASSLPDRGLADTQYF. CDR3 DNA: TGTGCCAGCAGTTTACCGGACAGGGGGCTCGCAGATACGCAGTATTTT.

The sample holds one count of this clone. The chain recombines TRBV10-3 with TRBJ2-1; 10 nucleotides match TRBD2. Germline trimming cut 3 bases from V and 9 bases from J; bases unmatched to any gene: 5. Germline V gives CDR1 ENHRY, CDR2 SYGVKD. The CDR3 totals 14 residues. The CDR3, as DNA: TGTGCCATCAGTGACTCGAGACTAGCGGGTGAGCAGTTCTTC. It is translated as CAISDSRLAGEQFF.

The chain uses TRBV21-1 and TRBJ1-3. TRBV21-1 is tagged as a pseudogene. The CDR3 runs 14 residues. The CDR3 DNA reads TGTGCCAGCAGCAAGCCAAACTCCCCCTACACCATATATTTT. Translated: CASSKPNSPYTIYF.

V and J are TRBV24-1 and TRBJ1-2; TRBD1 is a possible D gene (5 bases). The CDR3 has 13 residues. Trimming took 7 bases from V and 0 from J, leaving 8 bases between them. Germline V lookup: CDR1 KGHDR, CDR2 SFDVKD. DNA for the CDR3: TGTGCCACCAGCGAGGACACTAACTATGGCTACACCTTC. Protein: CATSEDTNYGYTF.

The chain carries TRBV4-1 and TRBJ2-1; the D gene is possibly TRBD1 (6 bases). The germline V and J ends were trimmed by 4 bases and 9 bases, with 19 bases remaining between them. Germline CDR1 reads MGHRA; CDR2 reads YSYEKL. The CDR3 is 15 amino acids. Written as DNA, the CDR3 is TGCGCCAGCAGCCCGGAACGACTAACAGGGACTGAGCAGTTCTTC. Protein: CASSPERLTGTEQFF.

This clone has just one count. The J gene is TRBJ1-2, the V gene TRBV4-1; possibly TRBD1 for D (5 bases). The CDR3 is made up of 13 amino acids. Germline CDR1 is MGHRA and CDR2 is YSYEKL. V lost 4 bases to trimming and J lost 8 bases, with 14 bases between them. DNA of the CDR3: TGCGCCAGCAGCCGCCAGGTTTCAGGGGGCTACACCTTC. It yields the protein CASSRQVSGGYTF.

The chain uses TRBV11-1 and TRBJ2-1, with a tentative D call TRBD1 (7 bases). The CDR3 has 15 amino acids. The germline gives CDR1 SGHAT, CDR2 FQDESV (reference sequence). Trimming removed 5 bases at V and 4 bases at J, with 15 bases between. The chain's CDR3 is CASSLWRGRYNEQFF. In nucleotides, the CDR3 is TGTGCCAGCAGCCTTTGGAGGGGGCGATACAATGAGCAGTTCTTC.